This T cell receptor (beta chain) was sequenced in a study of T cell responses to AZD1222 COVID-19 vaccine. Study-wide findings and caveats: Spike-specific TCR breadth and depth rose after two AZD1222 doses. The CD4 TCRs associated with vaccination extended across spike and predominated at 160-218 and 743-854.

The analysis combined second doses at about 4 or about 12 weeks. On this clone: Its cognate antigen is unknown.

Profiled with immunoSEQ multiplex PCR; TCRdb holds only in-frame clones, not every one. The sample includes 150,000 to 200,000 clones, around nine tenths seen only once; the top ten take 0.85% to 1.2%. Trimming took off 6 bases at V and 0 bases at J, with 6 bases between the two ends. The CDR3 length is 13 residues. Germline assignment: CDR1 MNHEY and CDR2 SVGAGI. V is TRBV6-5 and J is TRBJ1-5, with D unclear. The material sequenced was peripheral blood, taken 28 days after the second AZD1222 dose. The sequence was obtained from an adult who received the AZD1222 COVID-19 vaccine. DNA for the CDR3: TGTGCCAGCAGGGGAAATAGCAATCAGCCCCAGCATTTT. It specifies CASRGNSNQPQHF.